This T cell receptor beta chain stems from a study of human T cells and chemical hapten exposure. Study in general: DPC at 0.01% went onto the upper back in patch tests, read at 6 days.

This clonotype was seen ten or more times. A read error may produce the germline difference seen at one junction end. Individual cDNA molecules each carried unique molecular identifiers attached by the library. TCRdb fed the RACE reads into MiXCR, producing one record per CDR3 protein. The table lists 28,000 or so distinct CDR3 sequences, 5% to 6% of them singletons. The time point was: patch test 3, about 24 weeks after DPC sensitization. Treatment denoted: therapeutic diphenylcyclopropenone sensitization with weekly scalp DPC. The CDR3 loop spans 15 amino acids. The germline V gene encodes CDR1 SSHAT and CDR2 FNYEAQ (reference sequence).

Sequencing was performed on whole blood, taken in connection with sensitization to the hapten diphenylcyclopropenone (DPC). The rearrangement joins TRBV7-7 to TRBJ2-1; tentative D call: TRBD2 (6 bases). The TCR sequence derives from a man aged 25-40 years with alopecia areata. Some clones in this sample may be carry-over from other donors' samples. CDR3 region: CASSPDGGSYNEQFF. CDR3 in DNA: TGTGCTAGCAGCCCAGATGGAGGGTCCTACAATGAGCAGTTCTTC.